The 18 T cell receptor beta chains below come from one sample, sequenced in a study of blood T cell repertoires in COVID-19. Clones were read by immunoSEQ multiplex PCR, and TCRdb kept only the in-frame ones, dropping some. The sample carries approximately 270,000 clones, about nine tenths recorded once. Sequencing was done on a sample of peripheral blood. Every receptor here comes from a man in his forties or fifties with acute or convalescent COVID-19.

This clone has a single count. The rearrangement uses TRBV2 and TRBJ2-7, with 11 nucleotides matching TRBD1. Trimming removed 6 bases from V and 3 bases from J; junction bases left unmatched: 4. This CDR3 is built from 14 residues. Germline V lookup: CDR1 SNHLY, CDR2 FYNNEI. The CDR3 spells CASRTGTGGYEQYF. CDR3 DNA sequence: TGTGCCAGCAGAACCGGGACAGGGGGCTACGAGCAGTACTTC.

The chain uses TRBV9 and TRBJ2-5; D remains ambiguous. The CDR3 contains 12 residues. V lost 3 bases to trimming and J lost 2 bases, with 5 bases between them. The V gene's germline CDR1 is SGDLS and CDR2 YYNGEE. CDR3 in amino acids: CASSALQETQYF. In nucleotides, the CDR3 is TGTGCCAGCAGCGCCCTACAAGAGACCCAGTACTTC.

The rearrangement uses TRBV19 and TRBJ1-2; perhaps TRBD1 as D (5 bases). CDR3 length equals 13 residues. The germline CDR1 and CDR2 sequences are LNHDA and SQIVND (reference sequence). V lost 3 bases to trimming and J lost 3 bases, with 8 bases between them. The CDR3 DNA follows: TGTGCCAGTAGTATCCAGGGCTACTATGGCTACACCTTC. Translated: CASSIQGYYGYTF. Filled out from reference TRBV19 and TRBJ1-2, the complete variable domain reads DGGITQSPKYLFRKEGQNVTLSCEQNLNHDAMYWYRQDPGQGLRLIYYSQIVNDFQKGDIAEGYSVSREKKESFPLTVTSAQKNPTAFYLCASSIQGYYGYTFGSGTRLTVV.

This clone was detected only once. The identical CDR3 is also encoded by other nucleotide sequences in the sample. The chain couples TRBV20-1 to TRBJ1-2, with a weak D call TRBD1 (6 bases). The length of the CDR3 is 11 residues. Germline CDR1 and CDR2: DFQATT and SNEGSKA (reference sequence). The ends were cut back, 6 bases at V and 3 bases at J, with 8 bases in the middle. The CDR3 nucleotides read TGCAGTGCCCGGACAGACTATGGCTACACCTTC. Its translation: CSARTDYGYTF.

A single count supports this clone. The chain recombines TRBV7-2 with TRBJ1-2; the D gene is possibly TRBD1 (6 bases). The ends were cut back, 4 bases at V and 4 bases at J, with 13 bases in the middle. Germline assignment: CDR1 SGHTA and CDR2 FQGNSA. This CDR3 region has 14 residues. In DNA form, the CDR3 reads TGTGCCAGCAGCTCAACCACAGGGTCCTATGGCTACACCTTC. Its translation: CASSSTTGSYGYTF.

The rearrangement uses TRBV2 and TRBJ1-1; a possible D gene is TRBD1 (5 bases). With 3 bases removed from V and 5 bases from J, the gap between germline ends came to 13 bases. In germline, CDR1 is SNHLY, CDR2 FYNNEI. CDR3 length: 14 amino acids. CDR3 coding DNA: TGTGCCAGCAGTGAGCTTCAGGGAAGGACTGAAGCTTTCTTT. It encodes CASSELQGRTEAFF. The variable domain in full, completed from reference TRBV2 and TRBJ1-1, reads EPEVTQTPSHQVTQMGQEVILRCVPISNHLYFYWYRQILGQKVEFLVSFYNNEISEKSEIFDDQFSVERPDGSNFTLKIRSTKLEDSAMYFCASSELQGRTEAFFGQGTRLTVV.

The chain couples TRBV7-9 to TRBJ1-4; 7 bases are a match to TRBD1. The CDR3 extends over 14 amino acids. V lost 4 bases and J lost 7; bases outside the gene matches: 6. The germline CDR1 and CDR2 sequences are SEHNR and FQNEAQ (reference sequence). The chain's CDR3 is CASSSDRETEKLFF. In nucleotides, the CDR3 is TGTGCCAGCAGCTCCGACAGGGAGACTGAAAAACTGTTTTTT.

The V call is TRBV6-5, the J call TRBJ1-2; D might be TRBD1 (6 bases). This CDR3 has 12 amino acids. Germline CDR1 is MNHEY and CDR2 is SVGAGI. The V end was cut by 7 bases, the J end by 3 bases, with 9 bases between. The CDR3 DNA follows: TGTGCCAGCATCAAGGGGGACTATGGCTACACCTTC. Translating gives CASIKGDYGYTF.

This clone appeared once. The chain joins TRBV18 to TRBJ1-2, with 11 nucleotides matching TRBD1. Germline CDR1 is KGHSH and CDR2 is LQKENI. The CDR3 has 17 residues. V lost 1 base and J lost 2; bases outside the gene matches: 6. This chain's CDR3 is CASSPQSGTGGNYGYTF. In nucleotides, the CDR3 is TGTGCCAGCTCACCACAGAGCGGGACAGGGGGAAACTATGGCTACACCTTC.

This clone was detected only a few times. This chain uses TRBV25-1 with TRBJ1-2; D is possibly TRBD1 (5 bases). This CDR3 is built from 13 residues. CDR1 is MGHDK and CDR2 is SYGVNS in the germline V gene. V dropped 5 bases and J dropped 5 bases, with 12 bases sitting between them. The CDR3 sequence is CASSPQTVYGYTF. The DNA for the CDR3 is TGTGCCAGCAGTCCCCAGACAGTTTATGGCTACACCTTC.

The chain links TRBV3-1 (or the pseudogene TRBV3-2) to TRBJ2-1, with D perhaps TRBD2 (6 bases). Germline V gene lookup returns CDR1 LGHDT and CDR2 YNNKEL (reference sequence). The CDR3 spans 17 residues. Deletions cut 4 bases from V and 7 bases from J, with 23 bases between. The DNA of the CDR3 is TGTGCCAGCAGCCGCCGCAACGGAGGGGATATGGGGAATGAGCAGTTCTTC. Protein sequence: CASSRRNGGDMGNEQFF.

This clone was observed once. The V call is TRBV5-1, the J call TRBJ2-3; D is ambiguous. V lost 5 bases and J 1 base, leaving 11 bases between the germline ends. The CDR3 is 14 amino acids. The germline CDR1 and CDR2 sequences are SGHRS and YFSETQ. CDR3 bases: TGCGCCAGCAGAAGTATAGGAGGCACAGATACGCAGTATTTT. Translated, it gives CASRSIGGTDTQYF.

This chain uses TRBV10-3 with TRBJ2-6, with a possible D match to TRBD1 (6 bases). CDR3 length: 16 residues. V was cut by 8 bases and J by 2 bases, with 16 bases left in between. Germline CDR1 is ENHRY and CDR2 is SYGVKD. The CDR3 spells CAIGGLYYAGANVLTF. The CDR3 DNA reads TGTGCCATCGGGGGCCTTTATTATGCTGGGGCCAACGTCCTGACTTTC.

This rearrangement joins TRBV7-3 to TRBJ1-6; D not certain. The CDR3 extends over 14 amino acids. Germline V CDR1 and CDR2: SGHTA, FQGTGA. The V and J ends lost 5 bases and 6 bases respectively, with 11 bases between them. The CDR3 loop is CASSHGQVNSPLHF. The DNA for the CDR3 is TGTGCCAGCAGCCATGGGCAAGTTAATTCACCCCTCCACTTT. Variable domain in full (rest from reference TRBV7-3 and TRBJ1-6): GAGVSQTPSNKVTEKGKYVELRCDPISGHTALYWYRQSLGQGPEFLIYFQGTGAADDSGLPNDRFFAVRPEGSVSTLKIQRTERGDSAVYLCASSHGQVNSPLHFGNGTRLTVT.

The chain joins TRBV6-5 to TRBJ2-4; D is undetermined. Germline loops: CDR1 MNHEY, CDR2 SVGAGI. V was trimmed by 4 bases and J by 6 bases, leaving 7 bases between them. The CDR3 is 12 amino acids. The CDR3 coding sequence is TGTGCCAGCAGTTCCTACCCAAACATTCAGTACTTC. It codes for CASSSYPNIQYF.

The CDR3 sequence is CASNYPQGVGANVLTF. CDR3 DNA sequence: TGTGCCAGCAACTATCCCCAGGGGGTCGGGGCCAACGTCCTGACTTTC. The genes are TRBV9 and TRBJ2-6; 7 bases line up with TRBD1. This CDR3 has 16 amino acids. Germline V gene lookup returns CDR1 SGDLS and CDR2 YYNGEE. V trimming: 6 bases; J trimming: 4 bases; junction bases outside the gene matches: 10.

This clone was recorded once. The chain combines TRBV4-1 with TRBJ1-1, with D possibly TRBD1 on 6 matching bases. Trimming took off 6 bases at V and 1 base at J, with 12 bases between the two ends. This CDR3 spans 14 amino acids. Germline CDR1 and CDR2: MGHRA and YSYEKL. In nucleotides, the CDR3 is TGCGCCAGCAGAGGGACATTCGCGAACACTGAAGCTTTCTTT. This translates into CASRGTFANTEAFF.

The genes are TRBV14 and TRBJ2-5; 7 positions match TRBD2. V shed 1 base and J 1 base; nucleotides not matched to a gene: 0. CDR3 length: 14 amino acids. Germline CDR1 and CDR2: SGHDN and FVKESK. DNA of the CDR3: TGTGCCAGCAGCCAAGTAGCGGGCCAAGAGACCCAGTACTTC. Amino acid sequence: CASSQVAGQETQYF.